The 20 T cell receptor beta chains below all came from one sample that was sequenced in a study of glioma-infiltrating T cells after dendritic cell vaccination. Clones were read by immunoSEQ multiplex PCR, and TCRdb kept only the in-frame ones, dropping some. Here the sample spans around 78,000 clones, less than 85% being singletons. Time point noted: after dendritic cell vaccination, including at tumor progression/relapse. The sequences come from blood, collected after dendritic cell vaccination. Receptors were obtained from a human donor with glioblastoma.

V is TRBV2 and J is TRBJ2-7; D may be TRBD2 (5 bases). CDR3 length: 14 residues. Trimming took 2 bases from V and 0 from J, leaving 8 bases between them. CDR1 is SNHLY, CDR2 FYNNEI, per germline. The CDR3 sequence: CASSESGFSYEQYF. The CDR3 DNA is TGTGCCAGCAGTGAAAGCGGTTTCTCCTACGAGCAGTACTTC.

CDR3 amino acids: CASSPSQNKNYGYTF. CDR3 nucleotides: TGTGCCAGCTCACCCTCACAAAACAAAAACTATGGCTACACCTTC. V is TRBV18 and J is TRBJ1-2; no clear D gene. CDR3 size: 15 residues. V lost 3 bases and J 2 bases, leaving 13 bases between the germline ends. Germline lookup yields CDR1 KGHSH and CDR2 LQKENI.

The chain combines TRBV11-2 with TRBJ2-7, with D perhaps TRBD2 (6 bases). Trimming took 2 bases from V and 1 from J, leaving 9 bases between them. Germline CDR1 is SGHAT and CDR2 is FQNNGV. This CDR3 comprises 14 residues. The CDR3 sequence: CASSLFSGSYEQYF. For the CDR3, the DNA is TGTGCCAGCAGCTTATTTAGCGGTTCCTACGAGCAGTACTTC.

This clone was observed a few times. DNA of the CDR3: TGTGCCAGCAGTGTGGGGACTAGCGACGGGGAGCTGTTTTTT. This encodes CASSVGTSDGELFF. The chain employs TRBV2 and TRBJ2-2, with 10 bases fitting TRBD2. CDR1 is SNHLY, CDR2 FYNNEI, per germline. With 4 bases clipped from V and 7 bases from J, the junction kept 3 bases outside the gene matches. The CDR3 covers 14 residues. Full variable domain (outside the CDR3, taken from reference TRBV2 and TRBJ2-2): EPEVTQTPSHQVTQMGQEVILRCVPISNHLYFYWYRQILGQKVEFLVSFYNNEISEKSEIFDDQFSVERPDGSNFTLKIRSTKLEDSAMYFCASSVGTSDGELFFGEGSRLTVL.

The rearrangement joins TRBV11-1 to TRBJ2-7; 9 positions agree with TRBD2. V trimming: 1 base; J trimming: 2 bases; junction bases outside the gene matches: 6. The germline CDR1 and CDR2 sequences are SGHAT and FQDESV (reference sequence). The CDR3 has 16 amino acids. The CDR3 reads CASSLGTGTSTYEQYF. In nucleotides, the CDR3 is TGTGCCAGCAGCTTAGGGACCGGGACTAGCACCTACGAGCAGTACTTC.

This clone came up a few times. The rearrangement joins TRBV4-3 to TRBJ1-3; D is perhaps TRBD1 (6 bases). Looked up from germline, CDR1 is LGHNA and CDR2 is YSLEER. The CDR3 length is 16 residues. V shed 0 bases and J shed 2 bases, with 11 bases lying between them. In DNA form, the CDR3 reads TGCGCCAGCAGCCAAGACGCCCAGGGGACTGGAAACACCATATATTTT. It codes for CASSQDAQGTGNTIYF.

The chain employs TRBV7-2 and TRBJ1-1; D possibly corresponds to TRBD1 (5 bases). Trimming stripped 1 base from V and 5 bases from J, with 14 bases between. The CDR3 contains 15 residues. Germline loops: CDR1 SGHTA, CDR2 FQGNSA. The CDR3 bases are TGTGCCAGCAGCTTAGTACCCGACGGGGGGACTGAAGCTTTCTTT. Its translation: CASSLVPDGGTEAFF.

The rearrangement uses TRBV5-6 and TRBJ1-2; D gene ambiguous. Trimming cost V 0 bases and J 8 bases, with 11 bases left between them. The CDR3 loop spans 13 amino acids. From germline, CDR1 is SGHDT and CDR2 YYEEEE. CDR3 sequence reads: CASSLAADGGYTF. CDR3 coding DNA: TGTGCCAGCAGCTTGGCCGCGGATGGGGGCTACACCTTC.

This chain links TRBV14 with TRBJ1-1; D is ambiguous. The V end was cut by 0 bases, the J end by 11 bases, with 13 bases between. The CDR3 is 13 amino acids. Germline V CDR1 and CDR2: SGHDN, FVKESK. CDR3 protein: CASSQDWPPWAFF. CDR3 sequence (DNA): TGTGCCAGCAGCCAAGATTGGCCCCCTTGGGCTTTCTTT.

This clone was seen a single time. The chain has TRBV7-7 and TRBJ2-5, with 9 bases that match TRBD1. Germline V gives CDR1 SSHAT, CDR2 FNYEAQ (reference sequence). The CDR3 length is 15 residues. V lost 5 bases, J lost 1 base, and 5 bases stayed unmatched. The CDR3 DNA is TGTGCCAGCAGCGCCGGGACAGGGATCCAAGAGACCCAGTACTTC. Amino acids: CASSAGTGIQETQYF. Complete variable domain (other parts from reference TRBV7-7 and TRBJ2-5): GAGVSQSPRYKVTKRGQDVTLRCDPISSHATLYWYQQALGQGPEFLTYFNYEAQPDKSGLPSDRFSAERPEGSISTLTIQRTEQRDSAMYRCASSAGTGIQETQYFGPGTRLLVL.

The rearrangement links TRBV11-2 to TRBJ2-1, with 7 bases identical to TRBD1. Germline V gene lookup returns CDR1 SGHAT and CDR2 FQNNGV. The trim removed 2 bases at V and 8 bases at J, leaving 9 bases unmatched. CDR3 length: 15 amino acids. CDR3 DNA sequence: TGTGCCAGCAGCTTACACCAGGGGGAAGGACATGAGCAGTTCTTC. This codes for CASSLHQGEGHEQFF.

This clone was counted a single time. The chain combines TRBV10-3 with TRBJ1-2; 8 nucleotides line up with TRBD1. The CDR3 contains 15 residues. J gave up 6 bases and V 10 bases, and 16 bases lay outside the gene matches. Germline V gene lookup returns CDR1 ENHRY and CDR2 SYGVKD. The CDR3 sequence: CATEPFGQGGNGYTF. CDR3 in DNA: TGTGCCACCGAACCATTCGGACAGGGTGGTAATGGCTACACCTTC.

This chain uses TRBV6-1 with TRBJ2-1; a possible D gene is TRBD2 (5 bases). Trimming shortened V by 2 bases and J by 7 bases, and 12 bases separated the two germline ends. This CDR3 spans 14 amino acids. The V gene's germline CDR1 is MNHNS and CDR2 SASEGT. The CDR3 is CASSESGSGNEQFF. The CDR3 DNA sequence: TGTGCCAGCAGTGAATCGGGGTCTGGAAATGAGCAGTTCTTC.

The chain carries TRBV4-1 and TRBJ2-7, with 8 bases lining up with TRBD2. Trimming cost V 0 bases and J 4 bases; bases outside gene matches: 8. The CDR3 has 16 amino acids. Germline V CDR1 and CDR2: MGHRA, YSYEKL. The CDR3 coding sequence is TGCGCCAGCAGCCAAGACAGGAGCGGGAGTTTTTACGAGCAGTACTTC. As protein: CASSQDRSGSFYEQYF.

This chain joins TRBV7-9 and TRBJ2-5, with 9 positions matching TRBD1. Germline-derived CDR1 and CDR2 are SEHNR and FQNEAQ (reference sequence). The CDR3 has 15 amino acids. V lost 4 bases to trimming and J lost 2 bases; unmatched junction nucleotides: 5. The CDR3 loop reads CASSSGQGTQETQYF. The CDR3 coding sequence is TGTGCCAGCAGCTCGGGACAGGGAACACAAGAGACCCAGTACTTC.

The rearrangement links TRBV19 to TRBJ1-2, with 8 bases matching TRBD1. CDR1 and CDR2 (germline): LNHDA, SQIVND (reference sequence). The CDR3 is 17 residues long. V lost 5 bases, J lost 4 bases, and 15 bases stayed unmatched. The chain's CDR3 is CASSSSSDRGSSYGYTF. The CDR3, as DNA: TGTGCCAGTAGTTCTTCTTCCGACAGGGGATCGTCCTATGGCTACACCTTC.

The rearrangement uses TRBV28 and TRBJ2-1, with D perhaps matching TRBD2 (6 bases). The length of the CDR3 is 13 residues. V lost 3 bases to trimming and J lost 6 bases, with 9 bases between them. From germline, CDR1 is MDHEN and CDR2 SYDVKM. CDR3 sequence reads: CASSFRLVNEQFF. The CDR3 coding sequence is TGTGCCAGCAGTTTCCGACTAGTCAATGAGCAGTTCTTC.

The rearrangement joins TRBV27 to TRBJ2-2; D gene ambiguous. The ends were cut back, 5 bases at V and 1 base at J, with 8 bases in the middle. This CDR3 has 14 amino acids. The germline CDR1 and CDR2 sequences are MNHEY and SMNVEV (reference sequence). The CDR3 DNA follows: TGTGCCAGCAGTAATCTCGGGAACACCGGGGAGCTGTTTTTT. Translation: CASSNLGNTGELFF.

The chain links TRBV4-3 to TRBJ2-1; the match to TRBD2 covers 8 bases. This CDR3 is built from 15 residues. Germline lookup yields CDR1 LGHNA and CDR2 YSLEER. The V and J ends lost 4 bases and 1 base, in that order; junction bases with no gene match: 3. The chain's CDR3 is CASSRAGVSYNEQFF. CDR3 nucleotides: TGCGCCAGCAGCCGAGCGGGGGTTTCCTACAATGAGCAGTTCTTC.

This clone is a singleton in its sample. V is TRBV7-8 and J is TRBJ2-7; 12 bases are shared with TRBD1. After removal of 3 bases from V and 4 bases from J, the junction contained 7 bases not matched to a gene. Looked up from germline, CDR1 is SGHVS and CDR2 is FQNEAQ. This CDR3 is 16 amino acids long. The CDR3 spells CASSLVRDRGLYEQYF. The CDR3 DNA is TGTGCCAGCAGCTTGGTCCGGGACAGGGGGCTATACGAGCAGTACTTC.